This TCR beta chain was sequenced for a study of blood T cell repertoires in COVID-19. The overall study: Samples of COVID-19 (acute and convalescent) were obtained from the United States, Italy and Spain. In each case, the material was cDNA or gDNA derived from T cells, B-cell-depleted T cells, or PBMCs.

Per the germline V gene, CDR1 is LNHDA and CDR2 is SQIVND (reference sequence). The CDR3 is made up of 12 amino acids. V was shortened by 4 bases and J by 6 bases, with 10 bases between the two germline ends. Methods used by the authors: Researchers report that nucleated cell counts were estimated from reference gene primer amplification. Repertoires were generated with immunoSEQ multiplex PCR, while TCRdb's copy carries only in-frame clones and drops some. That table furnishes V, J and clone size, whereas the DNA furnished D and trimming. The repertoire holds 88,000 or so clones, with around 88% as singletons. This clone occurred once.

J is TRBJ2-7 and V is TRBV19; possible D gene TRBD2, 6 bases. Sequenced sample: peripheral blood. The receptor's source is a man aged 60 to 69 with acute or convalescent COVID-19. CDR3 bases: TGTGCCAGTAGTAAGGTGGGAGGCGAGCAGTACTTC. The encoded protein is CASSKVGGEQYF.